This T cell receptor (beta chain) was documented in a study of radiotherapy plus CTLA-4 blockade in lung cancer. Findings and caveats of the study: How blood T cell clones changed early, along with interferon-beta, reportedly forecast response best. Radiotherapy plus ipilimumab was followed by expansion in blood of tumor-derived TCR clones.

The assay was immunoSEQ multiplex PCR, and TCRdb's table has in-frame clones only and misses some. Of tens of thousands of clones listed, 78% were seen once; the top ten hold 4%. V lost 4 bases, J lost 5 bases, and 6 bases stayed unmatched. The CDR3 length is 16 residues. Germline V gene data show CDR1 as MNHNS and CDR2 as SASEGT. For this clone: Its matching antigen is unknown.

The source was peripheral blood, collected from a patient treated with radiotherapy plus ipilimumab. The receptor's source is a human donor with non-small cell lung cancer who had a partial response to radiotherapy plus ipilimumab. Some clones in this sample may be carry-over from other donors' samples. The chain has TRBV6-1 and TRBJ2-4, with TRBD1 matching over 12 bases. The CDR3 nucleotides are TGTGCCAGCAGTGCCCGGGACAGGGGGCATCAAAACATTCAGTACTTC. It specifies CASSARDRGHQNIQYF.